The present TCR beta chain was sequenced within a study of cytomegalovirus exposure and HLA in healthy donors. Study results and caveats: In a later analysis, specific HLA alleles were associated with 15,000 to 20,000 TCR beta sequences at a 0.05 false discovery rate.

These donors, healthy bone marrow donors, were studied. PCR used 60 Vbeta primers and 13 Jbeta primers. Clones were sequenced by immunoSEQ multiplex PCR, and TCRdb holds only the in-frame ones, with some missing. Recorded here are fewer than 40,000 clones; the top ten clones represent approximately 2%. Concerning this clone: Its specificity is not known.

The receptor was isolated from a woman in her thirties or forties in good health and CMV-seropositive. Material for sequencing was PBMCs.

CDR3 DNA: TGTGCCAGCAGTTACTCGACAGCGAACACTGAAGCTTTCTTT. Translation: CASSYSTANTEAFF. The rearrangement joins TRBV6-6 to TRBJ1-1; a possible D gene is TRBD1 (5 bases). V dropped 0 bases and J dropped 1 base, with 6 bases sitting between them. The V gene's germline CDR1 is MNHNY and CDR2 SVGAGI (reference sequence). This CDR3 is 14 amino acids long.